The 5 T cell receptor beta chains below come from one sample, sequenced in a study of response to subunit inactivated influenza vaccine. TCRdb re-analysed the RT-PCR reads in MiXCR, keeping a single row per CDR3 protein. The table shows hundreds of thousands of distinct CDR3 sequences, with approximately 15% occurring only once. The source was PBMCs from blood, collected 14 days before vaccination. Every receptor here comes from a man aged 50-59 years who received an inactivated influenza vaccine.

As to this clonotype: A read error is possible here, since a much larger clone lies one base away. The V and J genes are TRBV29-1 and TRBJ2-2, with TRBD1 identical over 7 bases. The CDR3 contains 16 residues. Germline V CDR1 and CDR2: SQVTM, ANQGSEA. In nucleotides, the CDR3 is TGCAGCGTGGAGACAAAAGCACAGGGGAACACCGGGGAGCTGCTTTTT. It translates to CSVETKAQGNTGELLF.

The CDR3 reads CASRGMQETQYF. The CDR3 nucleotides read TGTGCCAGCAGGGGGATGCAAGAGACCCAGTACTTC. The chain employs TRBV11-1 and TRBJ2-5; D unresolved. The CDR3 loop spans 12 amino acids. The V gene lost 6 bases and the J gene lost 2 bases, with 7 bases spanning the gap. CDR1 is SGHAT, CDR2 FQDESV, per germline (reference sequence).

This clonotype has only a few counts. The V gene is TRBV6-5, the J gene TRBJ1-3, with unresolved D. CDR3 length: 14 amino acids. V was cut by 2 bases and J by 3 bases, with 8 bases left in between. Per the germline V gene, CDR1 is MNHEY and CDR2 is SVGAGI. The CDR3 loop reads CASSYESYGNTIYF. DNA for the CDR3: TGTGCCAGCAGTTACGAAAGCTATGGAAACACCATATATTTT.

This chain joins TRBV6-2 or TRBV6-3 and TRBJ2-1; TRBD1 aligns across 9 bases. V was clipped by 6 bases and J by 3 bases; unmatched bases: 3. Germline V lookup: CDR1 MNHEY, CDR2 SVGEGT. The CDR3 extends over 14 amino acids. The DNA for the CDR3 is TGTGCCAGCAGAAAGACAGGGGGCTACAATGAGCAGTTCTTC. This encodes CASRKTGGYNEQFF.

This clonotype has more than one count but fewer than ten. This chain uses TRBV12-3 or TRBV12-4 with TRBJ1-2, with 7 bases matching TRBD1. The trim removed 5 bases at V and 5 bases at J, leaving 17 bases unmatched. The CDR3 runs to 17 residues. In DNA, the CDR3 is TGTGCCAGCAGTGACAGGGTAGGGGGGGGGACCGATTATGGCTACACCTTC. Protein sequence: CASSDRVGGGTDYGYTF.